The T cell receptor beta chain described here comes from a study of shared clonotypes between healthy human individuals. Study-wide context: Each donor's CD8 memory used one plate, CD8 naive two, each CD4 subset three. Whole-study findings and limits: Sequencing depth was predicted to influence how clonotypes are shared among donors.

CD4+ cells underwent separation, giving CD45RA+ naive and CD45RA-negative memory subsets. The germline V gene encodes CDR1 MGHDK and CDR2 SYGVNS. The CDR3 loop spans 16 amino acids. V lost 0 bases and J 7 bases, leaving 15 bases between the germline ends. For this clone: Its antigen is unknown.

TCRdb keeps only in-frame clones here, not all; method: immunoSEQ multiplex PCR. Of about 680,000 clones listed, roughly 70% are singletons. The source material was memory CD4+ T cells sorted from blood. Subset defined: CD45RA-negative fraction. The receptor comes from a woman under 40 in good health. The rearrangement joins TRBV25-1 to TRBJ1-4; a weak D match, TRBD1 (5 bases). The CDR3 sequence is CASSEYGQGRFEKLFF. The DNA of the CDR3 is TGTGCCAGCAGTGAATATGGCCAGGGCAGGTTTGAAAAACTGTTTTTT.